The text below deals with one T cell receptor beta chain. What it binds is not known. Trimming cost V 2 bases and J 0 bases, with 7 bases left between them. Germline CDR1 KGHSH, CDR2 LQKENI. The CDR3 length is 14 residues. Brentuximab vedotin exposure varied among the patients, all of whom had relapsed after autologous stem cell transplantation. This sample is drawn from a study of PD-1 blockade in classical Hodgkin lymphoma. Assay used: immunoSEQ multiplex PCR; TCRdb lists only in-frame clones, some missing. Seen here are 20,000 to 30,000 clones, 80% to 85% observed once, and the top ten hold about 18%. Findings of the study overall: It was among complete responders that baseline diversity resembled that of newly diagnosed patients. At baseline, newly diagnosed patients reportedly showed less TCR diversity than healthy donors.

The sequence derives from a human donor with classical Hodgkin lymphoma. Sequences were derived from peripheral blood mononuclear cells (PBMCs), sampled before the second cycle of nivolumab. The rearrangement joins TRBV18 to TRBJ1-2; D gene uncertain. CDR3 sequence (DNA): TGTGCCAGCTCACCAGAACTGGCTAACTATGGCTACACCTTC. This translates into CASSPELANYGYTF.